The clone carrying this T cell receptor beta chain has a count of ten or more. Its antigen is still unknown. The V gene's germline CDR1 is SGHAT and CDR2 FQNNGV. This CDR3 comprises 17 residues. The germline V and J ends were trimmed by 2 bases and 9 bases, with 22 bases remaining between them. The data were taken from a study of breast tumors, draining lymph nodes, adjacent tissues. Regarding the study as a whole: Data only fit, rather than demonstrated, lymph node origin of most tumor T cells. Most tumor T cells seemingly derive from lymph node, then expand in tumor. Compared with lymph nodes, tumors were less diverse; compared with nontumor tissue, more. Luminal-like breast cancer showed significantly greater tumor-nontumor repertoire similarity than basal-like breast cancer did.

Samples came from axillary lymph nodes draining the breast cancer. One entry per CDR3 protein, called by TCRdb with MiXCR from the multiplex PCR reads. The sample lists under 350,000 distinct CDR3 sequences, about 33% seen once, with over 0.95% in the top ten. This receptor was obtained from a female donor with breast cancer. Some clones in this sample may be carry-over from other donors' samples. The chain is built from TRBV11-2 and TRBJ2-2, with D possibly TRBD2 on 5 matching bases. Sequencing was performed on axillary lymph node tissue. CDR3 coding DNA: TGTGCCAGCAGCTTATCAAGGTGGGCGCCTAGCAGCCGGGAGCTGTTTTTT. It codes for CASSLSRWAPSSRELFF.